This T cell receptor (beta chain) stems from a study of T cells in women clearing cervical HPV infection. Produced via immunoSEQ multiplex PCR; TCRdb's table is partial and in-frame only. The table lists around 30,000 clones. The sequence came from a woman aged 18 to 69 with a cervical HPV16 infection that either progressed to CIN3+ or cleared (not recorded which). Sequencing used blood buffy coat.

The CDR3 sequence: CATGQGARAFF. The CDR3 bases that were read are TGTGCCACAGGACAGGGGGCCCGG. The V gene is TRBV19, the J gene TRBJ1-1; 11 nucleotides line up with TRBD1. The read is 3 residues too short to cover the CDR3 end, so that end is filled in from the germline J gene. This CDR3 has 11 residues. From germline, CDR1 is LNHDA and CDR2 SQIVND (reference sequence).